This T cell receptor beta chain came from a study of blood T cell repertoires in COVID-19. Study-level information: Donors in the United States, Italy and Spain gave samples during acute or convalescent COVID-19. PBMCs, B-cell-depleted T cells, or T cells provided the cDNA or gDNA that made up the material.

The CDR3 is 14 amino acids. With 5 bases removed from V and 4 bases from J, the gap between germline ends came to 14 bases. Germline assignment: CDR1 LNHDA and CDR2 SQIVND (reference sequence). Participants were placed into cohorts based on the clinical history they reported. Sequencing was performed with immunoSEQ multiplex PCR; in TCRdb, only in-frame clones are kept and a portion is missing. The sample holds 300,000 to 400,000 clones, roughly 87% seen once. This TCR was recovered from a woman in her 30s who had recovered from COVID-19. What was sequenced was PBMCs or T cells enriched from blood (not recorded which). The V gene is TRBV19, the J gene TRBJ2-5; TRBD2 might be the D (5 bases). CDR3 residues: CASSSMRVGETQYF. CDR3 nucleotides: TGTGCCAGTAGTTCCATGAGGGTGGGAGAGACCCAGTACTTC.